This TCR beta chain was sequenced for a study of a mutant IDH1 vaccine in newly diagnosed glioma. Study-wide background: Treated patients, approximately 60% male and around 40% female, averaged around 40 years of age. The earlier regimen, radiotherapy, temozolomide, or both, was most often both. Study-wide results and limits: Top-clonotype changes in peripheral T cells seemed unrelated to pseudoprogression. Detectable vaccine-induced immune responses arose in over 90% of patients.

Details on this clone: Its antigen is currently unknown.

V dropped 6 bases and J dropped 0 bases, with 10 bases sitting between them. Germline V gene data show CDR1 as MRHNA and CDR2 as SNTAGT. CDR3 length equals 14 residues. Time point in this sample: week 5, during vaccination. Each vaccine dose was 300 ug of mutant IDH1 20-mer peptide, with topical imiquimod. The table came from immunoSEQ multiplex PCR; TCRdb's copy has only in-frame clones and leaves some out. The sample carries tens of thousands of clones, approximately 79% recorded once. Sequenced material: PBMCs, taken from a glioma patient whose treatment included an IDH1 peptide vaccine. The chain recombines TRBV6-4 with TRBJ2-3; maybe TRBD1 (5 bases). The receptor was isolated from a woman aged 18-35 years with glioma. Some clones in this sample may be carry-over from other donors' samples. CDR3 residues: CASSLRESTDTQYF. The CDR3 nucleotides read TGTGCCAGCAGCCTCAGGGAAAGCACAGATACGCAGTATTTT.